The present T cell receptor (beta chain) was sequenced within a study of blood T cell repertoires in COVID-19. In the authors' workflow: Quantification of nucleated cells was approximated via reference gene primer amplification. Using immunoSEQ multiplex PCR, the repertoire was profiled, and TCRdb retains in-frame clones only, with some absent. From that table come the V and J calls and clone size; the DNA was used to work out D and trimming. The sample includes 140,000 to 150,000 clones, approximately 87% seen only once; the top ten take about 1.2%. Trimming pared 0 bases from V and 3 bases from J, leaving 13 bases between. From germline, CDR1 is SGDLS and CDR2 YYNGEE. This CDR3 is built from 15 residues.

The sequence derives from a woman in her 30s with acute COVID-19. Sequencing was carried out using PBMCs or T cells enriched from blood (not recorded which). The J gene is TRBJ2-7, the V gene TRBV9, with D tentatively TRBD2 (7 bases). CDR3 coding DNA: TGTGCCAGCAGCGTAGAGGGGGGGTTAGGCTACGAGCAGTACTTC. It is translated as CASSVEGGLGYEQYF.